These 22 T cell receptor beta chains share one sample of origin, sequenced in a study of CD8 T cells in Susac syndrome. After extraction with the RNeasy kit, about 0.45 to 1 ug of the RNA was reverse transcribed using random hexamers. TCRdb fed the immunoSEQ multiplex PCR reads into MiXCR, producing one record per CDR3 protein. In the table there are some 200,000 distinct CDR3 sequences, around nine tenths of which are singletons. Input material: CD4+ T cells from PBMCs. The receptor source for this set is a human donor with Susac syndrome.

In its sample, this clonotype was seen a few times. The chain joins TRBV11-1 to TRBJ1-2; 9 bases line up with TRBD1. The CDR3 spans 15 residues. Per germline, CDR1 SGHAT and CDR2 FQDESV (reference sequence). Trimming removed 4 bases from V and 2 bases from J; junction bases left unmatched: 5. CDR3 sequence reads: CASSSHRGRNYGYTF. The CDR3 DNA sequence: TGTGCCAGCAGCTCGCACAGGGGGCGAAACTATGGCTACACCTTC.

The rearrangement uses TRBV7-8 and TRBJ2-2; D not certain. Per the germline V gene, CDR1 is SGHVS and CDR2 is FQNEAQ. Trimming took off 1 base at V and 4 bases at J, with 10 bases between the two ends. This CDR3 region has 15 residues. CDR3 nucleotides: TGTGCCAGCAGCTTAGGCGTTGGCACCACCGGGGAGCTGTTTTTT. It specifies CASSLGVGTTGELFF.

This chain uses TRBV18 with TRBJ2-5; TRBD2 matches 8 bases. CDR1 and CDR2 from the germline V gene are KGHSH and LQKENI. The V segment lost 3 bases and the J segment 4 bases; nucleotides outside the gene matches: 7. The CDR3 is made up of 15 amino acids. CDR3 sequence (DNA): TGTGCCAGCTCACCTTCCAACGGGGGGGCAGAGACCCAGTACTTC. Its translation is CASSPSNGGAETQYF.

This chain connects TRBV20-1 to TRBJ2-1, with D unresolved. V was shortened by 1 base and J by 5 bases, with 9 bases between the two germline ends. The CDR3 runs 13 residues. The germline V gene encodes CDR1 DFQATT and CDR2 SNEGSKA (reference sequence). In DNA, the CDR3 is TGCAGTGCTAGAGTAGGTCCAGACAATGAGCAGTTCTTC. Protein sequence: CSARVGPDNEQFF.

The J gene is TRBJ2-5, the V gene TRBV20-1; 9 bases align to TRBD1. The CDR3 runs to 15 residues. The V gene's germline CDR1 is DFQATT and CDR2 SNEGSKA (reference sequence). V lost 3 bases, J lost 2 bases, and 7 bases stayed unmatched. This chain's CDR3 is CSARDPGQGQETQYF. CDR3 DNA sequence: TGCAGTGCTAGGGATCCGGGACAGGGACAAGAGACCCAGTACTTC.

The chain employs TRBV12-3 or TRBV12-4 and TRBJ2-7, with D possibly being TRBD1 or TRBD2 (6 bases each). Trimming shortened V by 2 bases and J by 3 bases, and 11 bases separated the two germline ends. The CDR3 sequence is 14 residues long. The CDR3 nucleotides read TGTGCCAGCAGTTTACGGGGGACAATCTACGAGCAGTACTTC. It yields the protein CASSLRGTIYEQYF.

CDR3 amino acids: CANRAYRGDTIYF. CDR3 in DNA: TGTGCCAACCGGGCCTACCGGGGGGACACCATATATTTT. The chain is built from TRBV7-3 and TRBJ1-3; D perhaps matches TRBD1 (5 bases). The germline V gene encodes CDR1 SGHTA and CDR2 FQGTGA. The length of the CDR3 is 13 residues. The ends were cut back, 10 bases at V and 8 bases at J, with 18 bases in the middle.

The rearrangement joins TRBV19 to TRBJ2-5, with TRBD1 identical over 8 bases. The germline V gene has CDR1 LNHDA and CDR2 SQIVND (reference sequence). The CDR3 extends over 16 amino acids. J was trimmed by 4 bases and V by 1 base; bases with no gene match: 8. The CDR3 nucleotides read TGTGCCAGTAGTATAGTCCGCAGGGGGCGCTTAGAGACCCAGTACTTC. Translated, it gives CASSIVRRGRLETQYF.

This CDR3 is CASRRAGGPDTQYF. The CDR3 DNA follows: TGTGCCAGTAGGAGGGCGGGAGGGCCGGATACGCAGTATTTT. V usage is TRBV19 and J usage is TRBJ2-3; 9 bases agree with TRBD2. The CDR3 contains 14 residues. The V segment lost 6 bases and the J segment 6 bases; nucleotides outside the gene matches: 7. Germline V gives CDR1 LNHDA, CDR2 SQIVND (reference sequence).

This chain joins TRBV28 and TRBJ1-5; no clear D. Per germline, CDR1 MDHEN and CDR2 SYDVKM. V shed 8 bases and J shed 5 bases, with 16 bases lying between them. The CDR3 extends over 14 amino acids. For the CDR3, the DNA is TGTGCCAGCGGAAAGAGACTTACCTATCAGCCCCAGCATTTT. It yields the protein CASGKRLTYQPQHF. Full variable domain (rest looked up from reference TRBV28 and TRBJ1-5): DVKVTQSSRYLVKRTGEKVFLECVQDMDHENMFWYRQDPGLGLRLIYFSYDVKMKEKGDIPEGYSVSREKKERFSLILESASTNQTSMYLCASGKRLTYQPQHFGDGTRLSIL.

The chain joins TRBV20-1 to TRBJ1-5; 7 bases are a match to TRBD1. Germline V lookup: CDR1 DFQATT, CDR2 SNEGSKA (reference sequence). The CDR3 extends over 17 amino acids. After removal of 3 bases from V and 0 bases from J, the junction contained 11 bases not matched to a gene. The CDR3 sequence: CSARSTDRTYSNQPQHF. The CDR3, as DNA: TGCAGTGCTAGGTCAACGGACAGGACGTATAGCAATCAGCCCCAGCATTTT.

The sample holds one count of this clonotype. V is TRBV19 and J is TRBJ2-3; D ambiguous. CDR1 is LNHDA, CDR2 SQIVND, per germline (reference sequence). The CDR3 totals 14 residues. V lost 0 bases and J lost 1, with 5 bases in between. CDR3 loop: CASSIDPGTDTQYF. CDR3 nucleotide sequence: TGTGCCAGTAGTATAGACCCGGGCACAGATACGCAGTATTTT.

V is TRBV14 and J is TRBJ2-3, with 7 bases fitting TRBD2. Germline loops: CDR1 SGHDN, CDR2 FVKESK. CDR3 length equals 14 residues. V shed 3 bases, J shed 5 bases, and the junction held 5 bases outside the gene matches. CDR3 nucleotides: TGTGCCAGCAGCCAGCGGGAGCGAGGAGATACGCAGTATTTT. The encoded protein is CASSQRERGDTQYF. Full variable domain (outside the CDR3, taken from reference TRBV14 and TRBJ2-3): EAGVTQFPSHSVIEKGQTVTLRCDPISGHDNLYWYRRVMGKEIKFLLHFVKESKQDESGMPNNRFLAERTGGTYSTLKVQPAELEDSGVYFCASSQRERGDTQYFGPGTRLTVL.

The J gene is TRBJ2-7, the V gene TRBV14, with TRBD2 matching over 9 bases. The CDR3 runs 16 residues. Germline V gene sequence: CDR1 SGHDN, CDR2 FVKESK. Trimming cost V 1 base and J 3 bases; bases outside gene matches: 7. The CDR3 DNA follows: TGTGCCAGCAGCCAAGCCCCGCGACTAGCGGACTACGAGCAGTACTTC. Protein: CASSQAPRLADYEQYF.

V gene TRBV5-1 combines with J gene TRBJ1-2, with 9 bases matching TRBD1. The trim removed 7 bases at V and 4 bases at J, leaving 5 bases unmatched. The germline V gene has CDR1 SGHRS and CDR2 YFSETQ. The CDR3 has 13 residues. This CDR3 is CASRTGQGYGYTF. The DNA of the CDR3 is TGCGCCAGCCGAACGGGACAGGGCTATGGCTACACCTTC.

This chain connects TRBV2 to TRBJ2-3; D possibly uses TRBD1 or TRBD2 (6 bases each). The V end was cut by 7 bases, the J end by 6 bases, with 14 bases between. The CDR3 is 13 amino acids. The germline CDR1 and CDR2 sequences are SNHLY and FYNNEI. The CDR3 sequence: CASKGGLSDTQYF. The CDR3 nucleotides read TGTGCCAGCAAAGGGGGGCTGTCGGATACGCAGTATTTT.

The chain combines TRBV9 with TRBJ1-1; D is unclear. Per the germline V gene, CDR1 is SGDLS and CDR2 is YYNGEE. V was clipped by 4 bases and J by 1 base, with 5 bases between them. The CDR3 is 12 residues long. CDR3 DNA sequence: TGTGCCAGCAGCACCGGGAACACTGAAGCTTTCTTT. Translating it yields CASSTGNTEAFF.

The V and J genes are TRBV19 and TRBJ1-6, with a tentative D call TRBD1 (5 bases). Germline CDR1 LNHDA, CDR2 SQIVND (reference sequence). The CDR3 is 13 residues long. V was clipped by 7 bases and J by 7 bases, with 11 bases between them. In DNA, the CDR3 is TGTGCCAGTAAACCCGGGACCAATTCACCCCTCCACTTT. Translated: CASKPGTNSPLHF.

The chain has TRBV20-1 and TRBJ1-3, with D perhaps TRBD1 (6 bases). The CDR3 contains 16 residues. Germline lookup yields CDR1 DFQATT and CDR2 SNEGSKA (reference sequence). The V end lost 5 bases, the J end lost 1 base, and 18 bases lay between the germline ends. The CDR3 is CSAPDPRGDSGNTIYF. The CDR3 DNA reads TGCAGTGCTCCGGACCCCAGGGGAGATTCTGGAAACACCATATATTTT.

The gene calls are TRBV20-1 and TRBJ2-3; 7 nucleotides agree with TRBD2. Unmatched junction bases numbered 4, after V lost 3 bases and J lost 1 base. Germline CDR1 is DFQATT and CDR2 is SNEGSKA (reference sequence). The CDR3 length is 14 residues. The CDR3 here is CSARRGRGTDTQYF. CDR3 coding DNA: TGCAGTGCTAGGCGCGGGAGAGGCACAGATACGCAGTATTTT.

The rearrangement links TRBV2 to TRBJ2-3, with 10 bases matching TRBD2. Germline V gives CDR1 SNHLY, CDR2 FYNNEI. This CDR3 region has 13 residues. The V gene end was trimmed by 9 bases and the J gene end by 4 bases; junction bases not matched to a gene: 4. The CDR3 protein is CARGLASSDTQYF. Here the CDR3 DNA reads TGTGCCAGGGGACTAGCGAGTTCAGATACGCAGTATTTT.

This chain links TRBV5-1 with TRBJ2-5; D gene unclear. The CDR3 is 15 amino acids. Germline CDR1 is SGHRS and CDR2 is YFSETQ. V was cut by 4 bases and J by 3 bases, with 16 bases left in between. The CDR3 DNA reads as TGCGCCAGCAGCCCGCTGGGATTAGCCGAAGAGACCCAGTACTTC. Amino acid sequence: CASSPLGLAEETQYF.